This T cell receptor (beta chain) was captured by sequencing in a study of low-dose radiotherapy and immunotherapy resistance in tumors. TRAV- and TRBV-specific primers primed first-strand cDNA, covering alpha and beta chains. TCR amplification involved 20 PCR cycles with a constant-region primer and V-primer adapter. TCRdb processed the reads anew with MiXCR; each CDR3 protein has one entry. This table holds under 15,000 distinct CDR3 sequences, 60% found once. The J segment lost 5 bases and the V segment lost 6 bases, leaving 8 bases of the junction unmatched. The germline V gene encodes CDR1 SGHAT and CDR2 FQNNGV. The CDR3 spans 14 residues.

The V gene is TRBV11-2, the J gene TRBJ1-1; TRBD1 matches at 8 bases. This receptor was identified in a human donor with advanced metastatic prostate, ovarian, gallbladder or colorectal cancer (not recorded which). This table probably holds off-target reads from a library built for another chain. The DNA for the CDR3 is TGTGCCAGCAGGGGATTAACAGGGGGGACTGAAGCTTTCTTT. This codes for CASRGLTGGTEAFF. Based on the CDR3 plus reference TRBV11-2 and TRBJ1-1, the full variable domain is EAGVAQSPRYKIIEKRQSVAFWCNPISGHATLYWYQQILGQGPKLLIQFQNNGVVDDSQLPKDRFSAERLKGVDSTLKIQPAKLEDSAVYLCASRGLTGGTEAFFGQGTRLTVV.